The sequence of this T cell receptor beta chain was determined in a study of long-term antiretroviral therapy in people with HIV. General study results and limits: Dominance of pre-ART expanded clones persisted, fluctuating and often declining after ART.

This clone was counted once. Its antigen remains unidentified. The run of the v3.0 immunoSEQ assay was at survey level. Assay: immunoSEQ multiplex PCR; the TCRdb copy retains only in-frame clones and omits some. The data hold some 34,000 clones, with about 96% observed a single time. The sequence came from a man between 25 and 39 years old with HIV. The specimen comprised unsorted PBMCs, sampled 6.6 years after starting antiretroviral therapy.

CDR3 coding DNA: TGTGCCAGCAGCCCAAGTGGTAGCGGGAGCGGAACCTACGAGCAGTACTTC. This encodes CASSPSGSGSGTYEQYF. The chain uses TRBV7-9 and TRBJ2-7, with 9 nucleotides matching TRBD2. The CDR3 spans 17 residues. CDR1 is SEHNR and CDR2 is FQNEAQ in the germline V gene (reference sequence). Trimming removed 5 bases from V and 2 bases from J; junction bases left unmatched: 13.